The next 16 T cell receptor beta chains were all read from a single sample in a study of shared clonotypes between healthy human individuals. Sequencing used immunoSEQ multiplex PCR; TCRdb keeps in-frame clones, though not all of them. The sample shows 660,000 or so clones, around 96% of them seen only once. Naive CD8 cells lacked CD45RO and underwent positive selection for CCR7, leaving out terminally differentiated effector memory CD45RA+ cells. Sequencing input: naive CD8+ T cells sorted from blood. These receptor sequences come from a woman in her thirties in good health.

This chain links TRBV2 with TRBJ2-4; no firm D call. Germline values: CDR1 SNHLY, CDR2 FYNNEI. V lost 6 bases, J lost 8 bases, and 29 bases lay in between. CDR3 size: 18 residues. The chain's CDR3 is CASSTPPDGFRPADIQYF. As DNA, the CDR3 is TGTGCCAGCAGCACCCCCCCGGACGGATTTAGACCGGCAGACATTCAGTACTTC.

This chain connects TRBV28 to TRBJ2-5, with a possible D match to TRBD2 (5 bases). The CDR3 runs to 13 residues. The V gene lost 3 bases and the J gene lost 3 bases, with 8 bases spanning the gap. CDR1 MDHEN and CDR2 SYDVKM come from the germline V gene. CDR3 sequence: CASSLFGEETQYF. DNA for the CDR3: TGTGCCAGCAGTTTGTTCGGGGAAGAGACCCAGTACTTC.

The chain's CDR3 is CASSWGNTPTRSSYNEQFF. CDR3 bases: TGTGCCAGCAGTTGGGGGAACACTCCGACTAGGAGCTCCTACAATGAGCAGTTCTTC. This sequence joins TRBV28 and TRBJ2-1, with D possibly being TRBD2 (6 bases). This CDR3 spans 19 amino acids. CDR1 and CDR2 from the germline V gene are MDHEN and SYDVKM. Trimming stripped 4 bases from V and 0 bases from J, with 22 bases between.

The chain is built from TRBV6-6 and TRBJ2-7; tentatively, D is TRBD1 or TRBD2 (5 bases each). The germline gives CDR1 MNHNY, CDR2 SVGAGI (reference sequence). This CDR3 has 14 amino acids. V shed 5 bases and J shed 5 bases, with 16 bases lying between them. The CDR3 protein is CASSTGTDADEQYF. The CDR3, as DNA: TGTGCCAGCAGTACCGGGACGGACGCGGACGAGCAGTACTTC.

The CDR3 DNA reads as TGTGCCAGCAGTTACTATGAGGGCAGCCAGCCCCAGCATTTT. The encoded protein is CASSYYEGSQPQHF. This chain connects TRBV6-5 to TRBJ1-5, with D unresolved. The V gene lost 1 base and the J gene lost 7 bases, with 11 bases spanning the gap. The CDR3 extends over 14 amino acids. Looked up from germline, CDR1 is MNHEY and CDR2 is SVGAGI.

The V and J genes are TRBV9 and TRBJ2-1, with D possibly matching TRBD2 (6 bases). With 3 bases removed from V and 4 bases from J, the gap between germline ends came to 11 bases. Germline CDR1 SGDLS, CDR2 YYNGEE. CDR3 size: 14 residues. The DNA for the CDR3 is TGTGCCAGCAGCGCCAGACTAGTGTACAATGAGCAGTTCTTC. The encoded protein is CASSARLVYNEQFF. The full variable domain, with the rest looked up from reference TRBV9 and TRBJ2-1, is DSGVTQTPKHLITATGQRVTLRCSPRSGDLSVYWYQQSLDQGLQFLIQYYNGEERAKGNILERFSAQQFPDLHSELNLSSLELGDSALYFCASSARLVYNEQFFGPGTRLTVL.

The J gene is TRBJ2-1, the V gene TRBV4-1; 10 bases align to TRBD2. The CDR3 extends over 16 amino acids. V lost 0 bases, J lost 9 bases, and 8 bases stayed unmatched. Germline-derived CDR1 and CDR2 are MGHRA and YSYEKL. CDR3 protein: CASSQEGAGGPGEQFF. The CDR3 region has the DNA TGCGCCAGCAGCCAAGAAGGAGCGGGAGGGCCGGGTGAGCAGTTCTTC.

The rearrangement links TRBV27 to TRBJ2-7; D remains ambiguous. The CDR3 is 14 amino acids. The germline V gene has CDR1 MNHEY and CDR2 SMNVEV (reference sequence). The V and J ends lost 4 bases and 4 bases respectively, with 14 bases between them. This CDR3 reads CASSSHRERYEQYF. The CDR3 bases are TGTGCCAGCAGTTCTCACAGAGAGAGATACGAGCAGTACTTC.

The chain has TRBV29-1 and TRBJ1-3; D may be TRBD1 (5 bases). V was clipped by 4 bases and J by 4 bases, with 8 bases between them. CDR3 length: 12 residues. Germline V lookup: CDR1 SQVTM, CDR2 ANQGSEA. Written as DNA, the CDR3 is TGCAGCGTTGTGGGGCGCGGAAACACCATATATTTT. Its protein is CSVVGRGNTIYF.

The CDR3 DNA sequence: TGTGCCAGCACCGGCCCTGGCTCCTATAATTCACCCCTCCACTTT. Its protein product is CASTGPGSYNSPLHF. The genes are TRBV28 and TRBJ1-6; no clear D. The V end lost 7 bases, the J end lost 0 bases, and 10 bases lay between the germline ends. The CDR3 extends over 15 amino acids. Per germline, CDR1 MDHEN and CDR2 SYDVKM.

The chain links TRBV5-6 to TRBJ2-2; D not resolved. V was clipped by 0 bases and J by 8 bases, with 2 bases between them. Germline loops: CDR1 SGHDT, CDR2 YYEEEE. CDR3 length equals 11 residues. The CDR3 region is CASSLEGELFF. CDR3 nucleotides: TGTGCCAGCAGCTTGGAAGGGGAGCTGTTTTTT.

V gene TRBV19 combines with J gene TRBJ2-6; 10 bases map to TRBD1. The germline V gene has CDR1 LNHDA and CDR2 SQIVND (reference sequence). The CDR3 has 18 residues. The trim removed 6 bases at V and 0 bases at J, leaving 8 bases unmatched. The CDR3 bases are TGTGCCAGTAGGAGGAGGACAGGGGGAGACTCTGGGGCCAACGTCCTGACTTTC. This translates into CASRRRTGGDSGANVLTF. Full variable domain (remainder filled in from reference TRBV19 and TRBJ2-6): DGGITQSPKYLFRKEGQNVTLSCEQNLNHDAMYWYRQDPGQGLRLIYYSQIVNDFQKGDIAEGYSVSREKKESFPLTVTSAQKNPTAFYLCASRRRTGGDSGANVLTFGAGSRLTVL.

V gene TRBV9 combines with J gene TRBJ2-1, with TRBD2 identical over 9 bases. The CDR3 runs 15 residues. CDR1 is SGDLS, CDR2 YYNGEE, per germline. The V and J ends lost 4 bases and 3 bases, in that order; junction bases with no gene match: 5. The CDR3 region has the DNA TGTGCCAGCAGCCCAGGACTAGCGAGCTACAATGAGCAGTTCTTC. Its translation is CASSPGLASYNEQFF.

J is TRBJ1-2 and V is TRBV4-1; a possible D gene is TRBD1 (6 bases). Trimming left V 1 base short and J 4 bases short, with 13 bases between. This CDR3 has 15 residues. The germline V gene encodes CDR1 MGHRA and CDR2 YSYEKL. CDR3 sequence: CASSQVAGDSYGYTF. CDR3 bases: TGCGCCAGCAGCCAAGTAGCAGGGGACTCCTATGGCTACACCTTC.

The gene calls are TRBV5-6 and TRBJ1-2; D is undetermined. Trimming took 2 bases from V and 1 from J, leaving 12 bases between them. Germline V gives CDR1 SGHDT, CDR2 YYEEEE. The CDR3 length is 15 residues. The CDR3 here is CASSFFPTSNYGYTF. Written as DNA, the CDR3 is TGTGCCAGCAGCTTCTTTCCCACAAGTAACTATGGCTACACCTTC.

The chain uses TRBV19 and TRBJ1-2; perhaps TRBD1 as D (6 bases). The germline V gene encodes CDR1 LNHDA and CDR2 SQIVND (reference sequence). Trimming cost V 3 bases and J 0 bases, with 8 bases left between them. The CDR3 consists of 14 residues. DNA for the CDR3: TGTGCCAGTAGTATTGGGACATCTAACTATGGCTACACCTTC. Protein product: CASSIGTSNYGYTF.